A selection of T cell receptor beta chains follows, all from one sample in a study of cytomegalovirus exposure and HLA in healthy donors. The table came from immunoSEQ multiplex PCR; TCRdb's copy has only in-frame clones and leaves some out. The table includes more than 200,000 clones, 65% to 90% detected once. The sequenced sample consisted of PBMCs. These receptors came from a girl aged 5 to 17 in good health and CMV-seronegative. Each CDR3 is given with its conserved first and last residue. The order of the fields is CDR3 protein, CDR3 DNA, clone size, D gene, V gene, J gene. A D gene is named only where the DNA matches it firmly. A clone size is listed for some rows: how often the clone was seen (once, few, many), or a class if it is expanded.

CDR3: CASSSGTAAYEQYF; DNA: TGCGCCAGCAGCTCTGGGACAGCAGCCTACGAGCAGTACTTC; size: NA; D: TRBD1; V: TRBV4-1; J: TRBJ2-7
CDR3: CASSLEGRGLGQPQHF; DNA: TGTGCCAGCAGCTTAGAGGGCAGGGGGCTCGGGCAGCCCCAGCATTTT; size: NA; D: TRBD1; V: TRBV7-2; J: TRBJ1-5
CDR3: CASRLAAGGVDTQYF; DNA: TGCGCCAGCAGATTAGCAGCGGGAGGGGTAGATACGCAGTATTTT; size: NA; D: TRBD2; V: TRBV10-2; J: TRBJ2-3
CDR3: CASSPREWSYGYTF; DNA: TGTGCCAGCAGCCCTCGGGAGTGGAGCTATGGCTACACCTTC; size: few; D: NA; V: TRBV5-8; J: TRBJ1-2
CDR3: CASRDRGLQPQHF; DNA: TGTGCCAGCAGGGACAGGGGATTACAGCCCCAGCATTTT; size: NA; D: TRBD1; V: TRBV19; J: TRBJ1-5
CDR3: CAISERGENTEAFF; DNA: TGTGCCATCAGTGAGCGCGGCGAGAACACTGAAGCTTTCTTT; size: NA; D: NA; V: TRBV10-3; J: TRBJ1-1
CDR3: CASRFTGDYDQPQHF; DNA: TGTGCCAGTAGGTTCACAGGGGATTACGATCAGCCCCAGCATTTT; size: NA; D: TRBD1; V: TRBV19; J: TRBJ1-5
CDR3: CASSHGTRTENTEAFF; DNA: TGCGCCAGCAGCCACGGAACCAGGACAGAGAACACTGAAGCTTTCTTT; size: once; D: NA; V: TRBV4-3; J: TRBJ1-1
CDR3: CSSSLGTGDYEQYF; DNA: TGTTCCAGCAGCTTAGGGACAGGGGACTACGAGCAGTACTTC; size: once; D: TRBD1; V: TRBV7-9; J: TRBJ2-7
CDR3: CASSPRTGGDYNEQFF; DNA: TGTGCCAGCAGCCCCCGGACAGGGGGGGACTACAATGAGCAGTTCTTC; size: NA; D: TRBD1; V: TRBV11-2; J: TRBJ2-1
CDR3: CALSRTGNWFGTNEKLFF; DNA: TGTGCCCTAAGCAGGACGGGGAATTGGTTTGGAACTAATGAAAAACTGTTTTTT; size: NA; D: NA; V: TRBV7-9; J: TRBJ1-4
CDR3: CASSTRTGDYGYTF; DNA: TGTGCCAGCTCAACCCGGACAGGAGACTATGGCTACACCTTC; size: NA; D: TRBD1; V: TRBV18; J: TRBJ1-2
CDR3: CASSLSRDSETEAFF; DNA: TGTGCCAGCAGCTTATCCCGGGACAGCGAGACTGAAGCTTTCTTT; size: NA; D: TRBD1; V: TRBV7-9; J: TRBJ1-1
CDR3: CASSQGMTSTGAEAFF; DNA: TGTGCCAGCAGCCAAGGAATGACTTCGACAGGGGCTGAAGCTTTCTTT; size: NA; D: TRBD1; V: TRBV14; J: TRBJ1-1
CDR3: CASSENYNQPQHF; DNA: TGTGCCAGCAGTGAAAACTATAATCAGCCCCAGCATTTT; size: few; D: NA; V: TRBV6-4; J: TRBJ1-5
CDR3: CASSPGQEYGYTF; DNA: TGTGCCAGCTCACCGGGACAGGAGTATGGCTACACCTTC; size: NA; D: TRBD1; V: TRBV18; J: TRBJ1-2
CDR3: CASRAGLSYEQYF; DNA: TGCGCCAGCAGGGCAGGTCTCTCCTACGAGCAGTACTTC; size: NA; D: NA; V: TRBV5-1; J: TRBJ2-7
CDR3: CASSPGQWTTYEQYF; DNA: TGTGCCAGCAGCCCCGGACAGTGGACCACCTACGAGCAGTACTTC; size: NA; D: NA; V: TRBV7-8; J: TRBJ2-7
CDR3: CASSPPGSEAFF; DNA: TGTGCCAGCTCCCCGCCGGGTTCTGAAGCTTTCTTT; size: NA; D: NA; V: TRBV18; J: TRBJ1-1
CDR3: CASSFSGGAGEAFF; DNA: TGTGCCAGCAGTTTTTCAGGGGGCGCGGGCGAAGCTTTCTTT; size: NA; D: TRBD1; V: TRBV28; J: TRBJ1-1
CDR3: CASSLDTGGYTF; DNA: TGTGCCAGCAGCCTGGACACAGGAGGCTACACCTTC; size: few; D: NA; V: TRBV5-6; J: TRBJ1-2
CDR3: CASSSRGNQETQYF; DNA: TGTGCCAGTAGTTCGAGGGGGAACCAAGAGACCCAGTACTTC; size: once; D: NA; V: TRBV19; J: TRBJ2-5
CDR3: CGTYEQYF; DNA: TGTGGTACTTACGAGCAGTACTTC; size: few; D: NA; V: TRBV30; J: TRBJ2-7
CDR3: CASSMRDREISNSPLHF; DNA: TGTGCCAGTAGTATGCGGGACAGGGAAATTTCTAATTCACCCCTCCACTTT; size: NA; D: TRBD1; V: TRBV19; J: TRBJ1-6
CDR3: CASSPLSSGTNYEQYF; DNA: TGTGCCAGCTCACCACTCTCCAGCGGGACAAACTACGAGCAGTACTTC; size: few; D: NA; V: TRBV18; J: TRBJ2-7
CDR3: CASSQGQGASPSPLHF; DNA: TGTGCCAGCTCACAGGGACAGGGGGCCTCACCCTCACCCCTCCACTTT; size: NA; D: TRBD1; V: TRBV18; J: TRBJ1-6
CDR3: CASSPGTGISVWYGYTF; DNA: TGCGCCAGCAGTCCCGGGACAGGGATCTCAGTTTGGTATGGCTACACCTTC; size: few; D: TRBD1; V: TRBV5-1; J: TRBJ1-2
CDR3: CASSSGGAVNEQFF; DNA: TGTGCCAGCAGTTCTGGGGGCGCGGTGAATGAGCAGTTCTTC; size: NA; D: NA; V: TRBV7-8; J: TRBJ2-1
CDR3: CASSGGATGGSYEQYF; DNA: TGCGCCAGCAGCGGGGGAGCGACAGGGGGGTCCTACGAGCAGTACTTC; size: NA; D: TRBD1; V: TRBV5-1; J: TRBJ2-7
CDR3: CACTGQGPVGKLFF; DNA: TGTGCCTGCACAGGGCAGGGGCCAGTGGGAAAACTGTTTTTT; size: NA; D: NA; V: TRBV28; J: TRBJ1-4
CDR3: CASSLEFDEQYF; DNA: TGCGCCAGCAGCTTGGAATTCGACGAGCAGTACTTC; size: NA; D: NA; V: TRBV5-1; J: TRBJ2-7